The 15 T cell receptor beta chains below come from one sample, sequenced in a study of CD8+ T cells in alopecia areata. The sample's treatment: oral pan-JAK inhibitor, 5-10 mg twice daily. RNA was isolated and reverse transcribed to cDNA, the sequencing template. Sequencing used immunoSEQ multiplex PCR; TCRdb keeps in-frame clones, though not all of them. In the table there are 180,000 or so clones, roughly 53% of which are singletons. The specimen was CD8+ T cells sorted from blood, collected at week 24, from a patient treated with tofacitinib. The receptors come from a human donor with alopecia areata.

This chain connects TRBV7-9 to TRBJ1-5; D unresolved. The CDR3 is 14 amino acids. The V gene lost 4 bases and the J gene lost 3 bases, with 10 bases spanning the gap. Germline V gene data show CDR1 as SEHNR and CDR2 as FQNEAQ (reference sequence). The CDR3 spells CASSSSEFNQPQHF. The CDR3 region has the DNA TGTGCCAGCAGCTCTTCGGAGTTCAATCAGCCCCAGCATTTT. The variable domain in full, with the rest retrieved from reference TRBV7-9 and TRBJ1-5, is DTGVSQNPRHKITKRGQNVTFRCDPISEHNRLYWYRQTLGQGPEFLTYFQNEAQLEKSRLLSDRFSAERPKGSFSTLEIQRTEQGDSAMYLCASSSSEFNQPQHFGDGTRLSIL.

The table lists this clone with a count of one. This chain uses TRBV14 with TRBJ2-5, with 7 nucleotides matching TRBD2. The CDR3 sequence is 15 residues long. The germline gives CDR1 SGHDN, CDR2 FVKESK. The V gene end was trimmed by 0 bases and the J gene end by 5 bases; junction bases not matched to a gene: 6. This CDR3 reads CASSQDPSGGETQYF. CDR3 nucleotide sequence: TGTGCCAGCAGCCAAGATCCATCCGGGGGGGAGACCCAGTACTTC. Supplemented by reference TRBV14 and TRBJ2-5, the full variable domain reads EAGVTQFPSHSVIEKGQTVTLRCDPISGHDNLYWYRRVMGKEIKFLLHFVKESKQDESGMPNNRFLAERTGGTYSTLKVQPAELEDSGVYFCASSQDPSGGETQYFGPGTRLLVL.

This clone was counted only a few times. V and J are TRBV30 and TRBJ2-2; 7 bases line up with TRBD2. Trimming at V came to 0 bases and at J to 7 bases, leaving 5 bases not matched to a gene. CDR1 and CDR2 from the germline V gene are GTSNPN and SVGIG (reference sequence). CDR3 length: 14 amino acids. The CDR3 region has the DNA TGTGCCTGGAGTGTAAATGTAGCGGGCGGGGAGCTGTTTTTT. Translation: CAWSVNVAGGELFF.

The chain recombines TRBV6-1 with TRBJ1-6; a weak D match, TRBD1 (5 bases). V was shortened by 2 bases and J by 7 bases, with 12 bases between the two germline ends. The V gene's germline CDR1 is MNHNS and CDR2 SASEGT. This CDR3 comprises 15 residues. For the CDR3, the DNA is TGTGCCAGCAGTGAATGGAGACAGCAAAATTCACCCCTCCACTTT. This gives the protein CASSEWRQQNSPLHF.

V gene TRBV4-3 combines with J gene TRBJ1-2; maybe TRBD1 (6 bases). Per the germline V gene, CDR1 is LGHNA and CDR2 is YSLEER. The CDR3 totals 15 residues. The V end lost 0 bases, the J end lost 5 bases, and 13 bases lay between the germline ends. This CDR3 reads CASSQDNGGTYGYTF. In nucleotides, the CDR3 is TGCGCCAGCAGCCAAGATAATGGTGGGACATATGGCTACACCTTC.

This sequence joins TRBV15 and TRBJ1-5; possibly TRBD1 for D (5 bases). The CDR3 totals 13 residues. Germline CDR1 reads LNHNV; CDR2 reads YYDKDF (reference sequence). Trimming shortened V by 1 base and J by 6 bases, and 7 bases separated the two germline ends. Here the CDR3 DNA reads TGTGCCACCAGCAGAGGGGACGGTCAGCCCCAGCATTTT. Translated, it gives CATSRGDGQPQHF.

This clone was observed a single time. The J gene is TRBJ2-7, the V gene TRBV25-1, with D tentatively TRBD1 (7 bases). Between the trimmed V and J ends, which lost 7 bases and 2 bases, there was a span of 15 bases. Germline-derived CDR1 and CDR2 are MGHDK and SYGVNS. The CDR3 has 14 residues. CDR3 DNA: TGTGCCAGCATGCCAGGGGGGTTCCCCTACGAGCAGTACTTC. Amino acids: CASMPGGFPYEQYF.

J is TRBJ2-3 and V is TRBV7-2; possible D gene TRBD2, 6 bases. The CDR3 is 14 residues long. From germline, CDR1 is SGHTA and CDR2 FQGNSA. Trimming removed 2 bases from V and 6 bases from J, with 12 bases in between. The CDR3 region is CASSLWNGGDTQYF. CDR3 nucleotide sequence: TGTGCCAGCAGCTTATGGAACGGGGGTGATACGCAGTATTTT.

The rearrangement joins TRBV2 to TRBJ2-1; no clear D. Trimming shortened V by 1 base and J by 5 bases, and 6 bases separated the two germline ends. Germline values: CDR1 SNHLY, CDR2 FYNNEI. This CDR3 comprises 13 residues. In nucleotides, the CDR3 is TGTGCCAGCAGTGAAGAACTGGACAATGAGCAGTTCTTC. Amino acids: CASSEELDNEQFF.

This chain uses TRBV14 with TRBJ2-3; 11 nucleotides agree with TRBD2. The CDR3 has 15 amino acids. The germline V gene has CDR1 SGHDN and CDR2 FVKESK. Unmatched junction bases numbered 1, after V lost 4 bases and J lost 1 base. The DNA for the CDR3 is TGTGCCAGCAGCCCGGGACTAGCGGGCACAGATACGCAGTATTTT. Residues: CASSPGLAGTDTQYF.

The chain carries TRBV21-1 and TRBJ1-1. TRBV21-1 is recorded as a pseudogene. The CDR3 is 14 amino acids. This CDR3 is CASSGGLGNTEAFF. In nucleotides, the CDR3 is TGTGCCAGCAGTGGGGGGCTAGGGAACACTGAAGCTTTCTTT.

This chain links TRBV4-1 with TRBJ1-5; TRBD1 matches at 7 bases. Germline V gives CDR1 MGHRA, CDR2 YSYEKL. CDR3 length: 16 amino acids. V was pared by 1 base and J by 3 bases, with 6 bases of the junction left unmatched. In DNA form, the CDR3 reads TGCGCCAGCAGCCAAGCCCTGGGGACAGTCAATCAGCCCCAGCATTTT. This codes for CASSQALGTVNQPQHF.

The CDR3 nucleotides are TGCGCCAGCAGCTTCACTCAGGGGGGACAGGGGAATTCACCCCTCCACTTT. Translating it yields CASSFTQGGQGNSPLHF. The rearrangement uses TRBV5-1 and TRBJ1-6; 10 nucleotides line up with TRBD1. This CDR3 region has 17 residues. V was clipped by 2 bases and J by 7 bases; unmatched bases: 9. The germline V gene has CDR1 SGHRS and CDR2 YFSETQ.

The chain couples TRBV29-1 to TRBJ2-6; D might be TRBD1 (5 bases). This CDR3 contains 17 residues. V lost 3 bases and J 2 bases, leaving 17 bases between the germline ends. CDR1 SQVTM and CDR2 ANQGSEA come from the germline V gene. CDR3 amino acids: CSVEFLGEGAGANVLTF. Here the CDR3 DNA reads TGCAGCGTTGAGTTTCTTGGGGAAGGGGCTGGGGCCAACGTCCTGACTTTC.

The V gene is TRBV29-1, the J gene TRBJ2-3; tentatively, D is TRBD2 (6 bases). This CDR3 contains 15 residues. Germline assignment: CDR1 SQVTM and CDR2 ANQGSEA. V was clipped by 6 bases and J by 1 base, with 17 bases between them. The CDR3 coding sequence is TGCAGCGTAGGTCCGTTGCGGGGAGGCACAGATACGCAGTATTTT. Translated: CSVGPLRGGTDTQYF.